What follows are 23 T cell receptor beta chains derived from one specimen sequenced in a study of cytomegalovirus exposure and HLA in healthy donors (dated by TCRdb to between 2016 and 2019). Preparation of the library involved the immunoSEQ multiplex PCR assay. For the multiplex PCR, a mixture combining 60 forward primers for TCR Vbeta segments and 13 reverse primers for TCR Jbeta segments was used. The clones in this table, taken by TCRdb from immuneACCESS, are in-frame only. Not every clone is retained; where verified, under half of the shortfall comes from an unresolved V gene, and the cause of the rest is unknown. The sample table contains more than 85,000 clones; only one count was recorded for around 77% of them. The ten most abundant clones make up 2% to 2.5% of the sample. Source material: PBMCs. These receptors were obtained from a boy between 10 and 17 years old in good health and CMV-seronegative.

The chain has TRBV4-3 and TRBJ2-7, with a possible D match to TRBD1 (6 bases). This CDR3 is built from 15 residues. The V gene lost 1 base and the J gene lost 1 base, with 11 bases spanning the gap. The germline V gene has CDR1 LGHNA and CDR2 YSLEER. The CDR3 sequence: CASSQVLQGSYEQYF. CDR3 nucleotide sequence: TGCGCCAGCAGCCAAGTATTACAGGGATCCTACGAGCAGTACTTC.

This rearrangement joins TRBV27 to TRBJ1-2; D is unclear. The CDR3 runs 13 residues. In germline, CDR1 is MNHEY, CDR2 SMNVEV (reference sequence). The V end lost 5 bases, the J end lost 2 bases, and 9 bases lay between the germline ends. The DNA for the CDR3 is TGTGCCAGCAGTCAATTTTCCAACTATGGCTACACCTTC. Its protein product is CASSQFSNYGYTF.

Concerning this clone itself: This likely comes from a read error, as the CDR3 has no conserved phenylalanine or tryptophan at its end. It is unclear where the CDR3 begins or ends on the DNA, so no DNA is shown, and the CDR3 is as TCRdb lists it. This chain connects TRBV6-1 to TRBJ2-2; the D call TRBD1 from the table was never checked on the DNA. Germline CDR1 and CDR2: MNHNS and SASEGT. The CDR3 is 13 amino acids in total, end residues counted. CDR3: CASSERTGEGNRD.

This clone occurred a few times. The chain combines TRBV11-2 with TRBJ1-5; 7 positions match TRBD1. The V and J ends lost 5 bases and 4 bases, in that order; junction bases with no gene match: 2. The germline V gene has CDR1 SGHAT and CDR2 FQNNGV. This CDR3 has 13 residues. DNA for the CDR3: TGTGCCAGCAGCCAGGGGGTAAATCAGCCCCAGCATTTT. It yields the protein CASSQGVNQPQHF.

V is TRBV30 and J is TRBJ1-3; D is uncertain. Germline V lookup: CDR1 GTSNPN, CDR2 SVGIG (reference sequence). The V gene lost 5 bases and the J gene lost 1 base, with 15 bases spanning the gap. This CDR3 has 15 residues. The CDR3 sequence: CAWDELGRSGNTIYF. In DNA form, the CDR3 reads TGTGCCTGGGACGAGCTAGGGAGATCTGGAAACACCATATATTTT.

J is TRBJ1-1 and V is TRBV27; 7 bases line up with TRBD1. With 4 bases clipped from V and 3 bases from J, the junction kept 5 bases outside the gene matches. The CDR3 length is 14 residues. The germline V gene has CDR1 MNHEY and CDR2 SMNVEV (reference sequence). The CDR3 protein is CASSYDRVDTEAFF. The CDR3 bases are TGTGCCAGCAGTTACGACAGGGTTGACACTGAAGCTTTCTTT.

This clone appeared a single time. The chain has TRBV30 and TRBJ1-2; weak D call: TRBD1 (6 bases). Germline V gene lookup returns CDR1 GTSNPN and CDR2 SVGIG (reference sequence). This CDR3 is 15 amino acids long. Deletions cut 1 base from V and 4 bases from J, with 16 bases between. The CDR3 loop reads CAWSATGMVLYGYTF. CDR3 in DNA: TGTGCCTGGAGTGCCACAGGGATGGTACTCTATGGCTACACCTTC.

The chain carries TRBV28 and TRBJ1-1; no reliable D call. Trimming removed 6 bases at V and 0 bases at J, with 8 bases between. The CDR3 has 13 residues. Looked up from germline, CDR1 is MDHEN and CDR2 is SYDVKM. The CDR3 protein is CASRPTMNTEAFF. In nucleotides, the CDR3 is TGTGCCAGCAGGCCGACAATGAACACTGAAGCTTTCTTT.

The genes are TRBV28 and TRBJ1-5; a possible D gene is TRBD1 (5 bases). Germline CDR1 MDHEN, CDR2 SYDVKM. The CDR3 is made up of 14 amino acids. Trimming pared 2 bases from V and 6 bases from J, leaving 11 bases between. CDR3 loop: CASSLRQGGQPQHF. The CDR3 bases are TGTGCCAGCAGTTTACGCCAGGGCGGTCAGCCCCAGCATTTT.

As regards this clone: No DNA is shown, since the ends of the CDR3 on it are uncertain; the CDR3 is the one TCRdb lists. This chain connects TRBV27 to TRBJ1-5. The CDR3 is 13 amino acids in total, end residues counted. Germline loops: CDR1 MNHEY, CDR2 SMNVEV (reference sequence). This CDR3 is CASSLEREQPQHF.

The chain combines TRBV7-8 with TRBJ2-7; possibly TRBD1 for D (6 bases). There are 16 residues in the CDR3. The germline V and J ends were trimmed by 5 bases and 5 bases, with 22 bases remaining between them. Germline CDR1 is SGHVS and CDR2 is FQNEAQ. CDR3 region: CASSLAYREISHEQYF. The CDR3 region has the DNA TGTGCCAGCAGCCTCGCGTACAGGGAAATATCCCACGAGCAGTACTTC. The variable domain in full, completed from reference TRBV7-8 and TRBJ2-7, reads GAGVSQSPRYKVAKRGQDVALRCDPISGHVSLFWYQQALGQGPEFLTYFQNEAQLDKSGLPSDRFFAERPEGSVSTLKIQRTQQEDSAVYLCASSLAYREISHEQYFGPGTRLTVT.

This clone has only a few counts. The rearrangement uses TRBV28 and TRBJ1-3; TRBD1 might be the D (5 bases). V was pared by 5 bases and J by 0 bases, with 8 bases between. Germline CDR1 reads MDHEN; CDR2 reads SYDVKM. The CDR3 is 14 amino acids. The CDR3 loop reads CASSPDNSGNTIYF. For the CDR3, the DNA is TGTGCCAGCAGTCCGGACAACTCTGGAAACACCATATATTTT.

The chain uses TRBV28 and TRBJ2-1; 9 bases map to TRBD2. The CDR3 contains 15 residues. Trimming took 3 bases from V and 1 from J; bases not matched to a gene: 1. The V gene's germline CDR1 is MDHEN and CDR2 SYDVKM. For the CDR3, the DNA is TGTGCCAGCAGTTTGGCGGGAGGGTCCTACAATGAGCAGTTCTTC. Protein product: CASSLAGGSYNEQFF.

This rearrangement joins TRBV30 to TRBJ1-5; tentative D call: TRBD1 (5 bases). This CDR3 region has 14 residues. The V end lost 6 bases, the J end lost 6 bases, and 18 bases lay between the germline ends. CDR1 and CDR2 from the germline V gene are GTSNPN and SVGIG (reference sequence). The CDR3 reads CACSLSGGSQPQHF. The CDR3 nucleotides read TGTGCCTGTTCTTTGAGCGGGGGGAGTCAGCCCCAGCATTTT.

This chain joins TRBV30 and TRBJ1-1, with D tentatively TRBD1 (5 bases). Trimming shortened V by 4 bases and J by 3 bases, and 21 bases separated the two germline ends. The CDR3 has 16 amino acids. The V gene's germline CDR1 is GTSNPN and CDR2 SVGIG (reference sequence). The chain's CDR3 is CAWTVAGRYAYTEAFF. Here the CDR3 DNA reads TGTGCCTGGACCGTAGCAGGGAGGTATGCTTACACTGAAGCTTTCTTT.

The chain is built from TRBV6-5 and TRBJ1-1; 9 bases agree with TRBD1. Trimming took 4 bases from V and 5 from J; bases not matched to a gene: 11. Germline lookup yields CDR1 MNHEY and CDR2 SVGAGI. The CDR3 contains 16 residues. The CDR3 loop reads CASSFLPGTGKTEAFF. In nucleotides, the CDR3 is TGTGCCAGCAGTTTTCTACCCGGGACAGGGAAAACTGAAGCTTTCTTT.

This clone was observed a few times. The rearrangement joins TRBV27 to TRBJ1-2; 8 bases map to TRBD1. The trim removed 6 bases at V and 7 bases at J, leaving 7 bases unmatched. This CDR3 has 13 residues. Germline V lookup: CDR1 MNHEY, CDR2 SMNVEV (reference sequence). Here the CDR3 reads CASRRDRGSGYTF. The CDR3 bases are TGTGCCAGCAGGAGAGACAGGGGAAGTGGCTACACCTTC.

The genes are TRBV4-1 and TRBJ1-5, with D unresolved. This CDR3 spans 17 amino acids. Trimming cost V 1 base and J 5 bases, with 18 bases left between them. Looked up from germline, CDR1 is MGHRA and CDR2 is YSYEKL. The CDR3 region has the DNA TGCGCCAGCAGCCAAGTAAGGGCTAGCGGAGCCGATCAGCCCCAGCATTTT. Translating gives CASSQVRASGADQPQHF.

V gene TRBV27 combines with J gene TRBJ2-5, with D possibly being TRBD1 (5 bases). Germline CDR1 MNHEY, CDR2 SMNVEV (reference sequence). This CDR3 contains 12 residues. V gave up 5 bases and J gave up 3 bases, with 7 bases separating them. CDR3 amino acids: CASSGREETQYF. CDR3 nucleotides: TGTGCCAGCAGTGGCAGGGAAGAGACCCAGTACTTC.

This sequence joins TRBV7-3 and TRBJ2-5; 11 nucleotides agree with TRBD1. Germline trimming cut 4 bases from V and 1 base from J; bases unmatched to any gene: 2. CDR1 SGHTA and CDR2 FQGTGA come from the germline V gene. This CDR3 is built from 15 residues. Here the CDR3 reads CASSWTGGPQETQYF. The CDR3 nucleotides are TGTGCCAGCAGCTGGACAGGGGGCCCCCAAGAGACCCAGTACTTC.

The rearrangement links TRBV6-1 to TRBJ1-1; the D gene is possibly TRBD1 (5 bases). The CDR3 is 13 amino acids. V lost 1 base to trimming and J lost 5 bases, with 8 bases between them. Per germline, CDR1 MNHNS and CDR2 SASEGT. The CDR3 region is CASSEVGRTEAFF. The CDR3 DNA reads TGTGCCAGCAGTGAAGTGGGGCGGACTGAAGCTTTCTTT.

This clone was picked up one time. CDR3 protein: CASSWASGPYEQYF. CDR3 coding DNA: TGTGCCAGCAGTTGGGCTAGCGGACCCTACGAGCAGTACTTC. The chain links TRBV27 to TRBJ2-7, with TRBD2 matching 7 bases. The CDR3 runs 14 residues. After removal of 4 bases from V and 2 bases from J, the junction contained 5 bases not matched to a gene. Germline lookup yields CDR1 MNHEY and CDR2 SMNVEV (reference sequence).

This clone was detected a few times. The genes are TRBV6-5 and TRBJ2-1; the match to TRBD2 covers 8 bases. This CDR3 spans 16 amino acids. Trimming cost V 0 bases and J 7 bases; bases outside gene matches: 8. Germline V gene data show CDR1 as MNHEY and CDR2 as SVGAGI. The CDR3 region is CASSYSKAGGLNEQFF. DNA of the CDR3: TGTGCCAGCAGTTACTCGAAGGCGGGAGGTTTAAATGAGCAGTTCTTC.